One and the same sample provided the 2 T cell receptor beta chains below, sequenced in a study of shared clonotypes between healthy human individuals. Libraries were prepared by immunoSEQ multiplex PCR; TCRdb keeps only in-frame clonotypes and omits some of them. The table shows some 490,000 clones, with around 80% occurring only once. Source material: PBMCs. The receptors stem from a woman aged 35 to 49 in good health. Some clones in this sample may be carry-over from other donors' samples.

The V and J genes are TRBV9 and TRBJ1-6; the match to TRBD1 covers 9 bases. The V and J ends lost 4 bases and 4 bases, in that order; junction bases with no gene match: 6. Germline lookup yields CDR1 SGDLS and CDR2 YYNGEE. The length of the CDR3 is 16 residues. CDR3 amino acids: CASSPRTGAYNSPLHF. The CDR3 bases are TGTGCCAGCAGCCCCCGGACAGGGGCTTATAATTCACCCCTCCACTTT.

J is TRBJ1-1 and V is TRBV28; D is ambiguous. The germline gives CDR1 MDHEN, CDR2 SYDVKM. CDR3 size: 11 residues. V was pared by 6 bases and J by 7 bases, with 9 bases between. CDR3 protein: CASSNSYEAFF. In DNA form, the CDR3 reads TGTGCCAGCAGCAACTCATATGAAGCTTTCTTT.